Listed below are T cell receptor beta chains from one sample, sequenced in a study of human T cells and chemical hapten exposure. TCRdb re-called the RACE reads with MiXCR, one entry per CDR3 protein. The sample has around 150,000 distinct CDR3 sequences; about 30% are singletons. The input for sequencing was whole blood, taken in connection with sensitization to the hapten diphenylcyclopropenone (DPC). The receptors were sampled from a woman in her late teens or twenties with alopecia areata. Some clones in this sample may be carry-over from other donors' samples. CDR3s include the opening cysteine and the closing phenylalanine or tryptophan. The D gene is left open where the match is weak. Clone size appears in some rows only: once, few, many, or a class for an expanded clone.

TRBV21-1	-	TRBJ2-7	few	TGTGCCAGCAGCACCGGCTCAGGCCACTCCTACGAGCAGTACTTC	CASSTGSGHSYEQYF
TRBV4-2	-	TRBJ2-3	-	TGTGCCAGCAGCCAAGAACAGTTACACGATACGCAGTATTTT	CASSQEQLHDTQYF
TRBV11-2	-	TRBJ2-5	-	TGTGCCAGCAGCTTTAACGGACGGAGCCAAGAGACCCAGTACTTC	CASSFNGRSQETQYF
TRBV20-1	-	TRBJ2-4	-	TGCAGTGCTAGAATAGCGGCCAAAAACATTCAGTACTTC	CSARIAAKNIQYF
TRBV7-2	-	TRBJ1-1	-	TGTGCCAGCAGCTTCAATCCCAAGACTGAAGCTTTCTTT	CASSFNPKTEAFF
TRBV5-6	-	TRBJ2-5	few	TGTGCCAGCAGCCGACGAGAAGAGACCCAGTACTTC	CASSRREETQYF
TRBV6-5	-	TRBJ1-5	few	TGTGCCAGCAGTTACTCATGGGGGAATCAGCCCCAGCATTTT	CASSYSWGNQPQHF
TRBV12-3/TRBV12-4	TRBD2	TRBJ2-1	-	TGTGCCAGCAGTTTATGGTGGACTAGCGGGAGCTACAATGAGCAGTTCTTC	CASSLWWTSGSYNEQFF
TRBV7-3	-	TRBJ2-5	few	TGTGCCAGCAGCTTAGCGGGGGCGCCCCGAGAGACCCAGTACTTC	CASSLAGAPRETQYF
TRBV12-3/TRBV12-4	TRBD1	TRBJ1-5	-	TGTGCCAGCAGTCGGACAGGGGGGTTAGGCGGCAATCAGCCCCAGCATTTT	CASSRTGGLGGNQPQHF
TRBV3-1	-	TRBJ2-1	-	TGTGCCAGCAGCCAAGCCGCTGGGAACACTGAGCAGTTCTTC	CASSQAAGNTEQFF
TRBV20-1	-	TRBJ2-1	-	TGCAGTGCTAGATGGGAGTACTCCTACAATGAGCAGTTCTTC	CSARWEYSYNEQFF
TRBV7-9	TRBD1	TRBJ1-2	-	TGTGCCAGCAGCTTATCCACCGGCAGGGGGCTTATTGTTGGCTACACCTTC	CASSLSTGRGLIVGYTF
TRBV3-1	-	TRBJ2-7	few	TGTGCCAGCAGCCAATCACCCTACGAGCAGTACTTC	CASSQSPYEQYF
TRBV18	-	TRBJ2-6	few	TGTGCCAGCTCACAGAGAGCAATATTAACTGGGGCCAACGTCCTGACTTTC	CASSQRAILTGANVLTF
TRBV9	-	TRBJ2-2	-	TGTGCCAGCAGCGTAGTGCCTGCTCGGCGGGGAAACACCGGGGAGCTGTTTTTT	CASSVVPARRGNTGELFF
TRBV5-1	TRBD2	TRBJ2-1	-	TGCGCCAGCAGCCCACGGGACTACGACCATGAGCAGTTCTTC	CASSPRDYDHEQFF
TRBV5-1	-	TRBJ1-3	few	TGCGCCAGCTCGGGCATGGACTCTGGAAACACCATATATTTT	CASSGMDSGNTIYF
TRBV7-6	-	TRBJ1-2	-	TGTGCCAGCAGCTTCGGCAGGGAATTTGGCTACACCTTC	CASSFGREFGYTF
TRBV24-1	TRBD2	TRBJ2-1	few	TGTGCCACCAGTGATATCCTAGCGGGAGTTCACAATGAGCAGTTCTTC	CATSDILAGVHNEQFF
TRBV4-3	TRBD2	TRBJ2-6	-	TGCGCCAGCAGCCAAGCGGGGGGGTCTGGGGCCAACGTCCTGACTTTC	CASSQAGGSGANVLTF
TRBV25-1	TRBD1	TRBJ1-1	few	TGTGCCAGCAGTTGGGACAGCATGAACACTGAAGCTTTCTTT	CASSWDSMNTEAFF